These 8 T cell receptor beta chains originate from one sample sequenced in a study of T cells after yellow fever vaccination. Using its own MiXCR run on the 5' RACE reads, TCRdb lists one record per CDR3 protein. The sample contains some 500,000 distinct CDR3 sequences, roughly 13% of which appear only once. The source material was PBMCs, sampled on the day of the yellow fever booster vaccination. These TCRs come from a man younger than 40 who received the YFV17D yellow fever vaccine.

The table lists this clonotype with a few counts. CDR3 sequence: CASSLIEGDEKLFF. The DNA for the CDR3 is TGCGCCAGCAGCTTGATCGAAGGGGATGAAAAACTGTTTTTT. This sequence joins TRBV5-1 and TRBJ1-4; D perhaps matches TRBD1 (5 bases). Trimming shortened V by 1 base and J by 6 bases, and 10 bases separated the two germline ends. Germline CDR1 SGHRS, CDR2 YFSETQ. This CDR3 is built from 14 residues.

CDR3 sequence reads: CASLPGPSNYGYTF. The CDR3 nucleotides read TGTGCCAGCCTGCCGGGGCCGTCTAACTATGGCTACACCTTC. The chain recombines TRBV19 with TRBJ1-2; D may be TRBD1 (5 bases). The germline CDR1 and CDR2 sequences are LNHDA and SQIVND (reference sequence). There are 14 residues in the CDR3. Trimming pared 9 bases from V and 0 bases from J, leaving 14 bases between.

This clonotype was picked up a small number of times. The chain joins TRBV5-1 to TRBJ2-3; TRBD1 aligns across 10 bases. The germline gives CDR1 SGHRS, CDR2 YFSETQ. This CDR3 contains 14 residues. The ends lost 5 bases at V and 3 bases at J; junction bases unmatched: 3. The CDR3 spells CASRGQGRTDTQYF. For the CDR3, the DNA is TGCGCCAGCAGGGGACAGGGGAGGACAGATACGCAGTATTTT.

This clonotype was seen more than once but under ten times. The V and J genes are TRBV27 and TRBJ2-7, with a possible D match to TRBD1 (6 bases). Germline CDR1 reads MNHEY; CDR2 reads SMNVEV (reference sequence). The CDR3 totals 15 residues. Trimming pared 5 bases from V and 4 bases from J, leaving 18 bases between. The CDR3, as DNA: TGTGCCAGCAGTATCGACAGGACACCAAGGTACGAGCAGTACTTC. Protein sequence: CASSIDRTPRYEQYF.

The chain carries TRBV6-5 and TRBJ1-2, with D possibly being TRBD1 (5 bases). Trimming stripped 2 bases from V and 2 bases from J, with 12 bases between. Germline CDR1 is MNHEY and CDR2 is SVGAGI. There are 15 residues in the CDR3. The CDR3 sequence: CASSYRGKGNYGYTF. The CDR3 DNA sequence: TGTGCCAGCAGTTACCGGGGGAAGGGGAACTATGGCTACACCTTC.

This clonotype has ten or more counts. V and J are TRBV5-5 and TRBJ2-1, with D possibly matching TRBD2 (5 bases). Germline CDR1 SGHKS, CDR2 YYEKEE (reference sequence). The V gene lost 2 bases and the J gene lost 7 bases, with 16 bases spanning the gap. The CDR3 consists of 15 residues. CDR3: CASSFQTGWVNEQFF. The CDR3, as DNA: TGTGCCAGCAGCTTTCAAACGGGGTGGGTTAATGAGCAGTTCTTC. The entire variable domain, with the rest obtained from reference TRBV5-5 and TRBJ2-1, is as follows: DAGVTQSPTHLIKTRGQQVTLRCSPISGHKSVSWYQQVLGQGPQFIFQYYEKEERGRGNFPDRFSARQFPNYSSELNVNALLLGDSALYLCASSFQTGWVNEQFFGPGTRLTVL.

The J gene is TRBJ2-7, the V gene TRBV10-3; no clear D gene. The CDR3 length is 13 residues. The V end was cut by 4 bases, the J end by 2 bases, with 9 bases between. Germline V gene lookup returns CDR1 ENHRY and CDR2 SYGVKD. The CDR3 nucleotides are TGTGCCATCAGTGGGGTCTCAGCCTACGAGCAGTACTTC. Protein product: CAISGVSAYEQYF.

The chain has TRBV20-1 and TRBJ2-3; D is perhaps TRBD2 (6 bases). The CDR3 totals 16 residues. Trimming pared 4 bases from V and 0 bases from J, leaving 17 bases between. The germline gives CDR1 DFQATT, CDR2 SNEGSKA (reference sequence). The CDR3 sequence: CSATPQWEDSTDTQYF. The CDR3 nucleotides read TGCAGTGCTACCCCCCAGTGGGAGGATAGCACAGATACGCAGTATTTT.